The 17 T cell receptor beta chains reported below all come from one sample, sequenced in a study of CD8 T cells in Susac syndrome. When the RNA was reverse transcribed, random hexamers were used with an input of about 0.45 to 1 ug. From the immunoSEQ multiplex PCR reads, TCRdb called clonotypes with MiXCR, one entry per CDR3 protein. Of some 130,000 distinct CDR3 sequences in the sample, over 90% were seen once. The sequenced sample consisted of CD8+ T cells from PBMCs. All receptors derive from a human donor with Susac syndrome.

This clonotype was detected only once. An end of the junction differs from the germline gene, which may be a read error. The chain's CDR3 is CASSFAGAYEQYF. CDR3 in DNA: TGTGCCAGCAGCTTCGCGGGAGCATACGAGCAGTATTTC. This chain uses TRBV11-3 with TRBJ2-7, with 7 positions matching TRBD2. The CDR3 has 13 amino acids. Germline-derived CDR1 and CDR2 are SGHNT and YENEEA.

The V gene is TRBV7-8, the J gene TRBJ2-5; TRBD1 aligns across 7 bases. With 6 bases clipped from V and 5 bases from J, the junction kept 6 bases outside the gene matches. Per the germline V gene, CDR1 is SGHVS and CDR2 is FQNEAQ. The CDR3 loop spans 13 amino acids. DNA of the CDR3: TGTGCCAGCAGGCCTAGGGGGCCTGAGACCCAGTACTTC. Amino acid sequence: CASRPRGPETQYF.

This clonotype turned up a few times. In nucleotides, the CDR3 is TGTGCCTGGAGTGTACGGCATTACGAGCAGTACTTC. Encoded protein: CAWSVRHYEQYF. V and J are TRBV30 and TRBJ2-7; D remains ambiguous. The CDR3 runs to 12 residues. Trimming removed 0 bases at V and 4 bases at J, with 7 bases between. CDR1 is GTSNPN, CDR2 SVGIG, per germline (reference sequence).

The chain recombines TRBV5-4 with TRBJ2-1; D remains unclear. The V end was cut by 1 base, the J end by 0 bases, with 11 bases between. Germline V gives CDR1 SGHNT, CDR2 YYREEE (reference sequence). The CDR3 runs 16 residues. The CDR3 DNA reads TGTGCCAGCAGCTTGTATGTGGGTAGCTCCTACAATGAGCAGTTCTTC. Protein sequence: CASSLYVGSSYNEQFF.

The V gene is TRBV9, the J gene TRBJ2-1, with D possibly matching TRBD1 (6 bases). The CDR3 has 13 amino acids. The V gene lost 4 bases and the J gene lost 8 bases, with 13 bases spanning the gap. The germline V gene has CDR1 SGDLS and CDR2 YYNGEE. The CDR3 loop reads CASSRSRGDEQFF. The CDR3 coding sequence is TGTGCCAGCAGCAGATCCAGGGGCGATGAGCAGTTCTTC.

This clonotype was found once. This chain joins TRBV29-1 and TRBJ2-5; maybe TRBD1 (5 bases). This CDR3 has 9 amino acids. CDR1 is SQVTM, CDR2 ANQGSEA, per germline. The V end lost 6 bases, the J end lost 7 bases, and 6 bases lay between the germline ends. The CDR3 sequence is CSVTGTQYF. CDR3 DNA sequence: TGCAGCGTCACAGGGACCCAGTACTTC.

This clonotype was recorded only once. This chain connects TRBV13 to TRBJ2-7; 7 bases are shared with TRBD1. Per the germline V gene, CDR1 is PRHDT and CDR2 is FYEKMQ (reference sequence). Trimming took 5 bases from V and 9 from J; bases not matched to a gene: 16. CDR3 size: 15 residues. The CDR3 DNA sequence: TGTGCCAGCAGCACCAAAGGGACAGACTGGTTTCTGCAGTACTTC. It specifies CASSTKGTDWFLQYF.

This chain links TRBV5-6 with TRBJ2-1; D remains unclear. The V end lost 8 bases, the J end lost 8 bases, and 11 bases lay between the germline ends. The CDR3 is made up of 11 amino acids. From germline, CDR1 is SGHDT and CDR2 YYEEEE. CDR3 sequence (DNA): TGTGCCAGTCACATGCTAGATGAGCAGTTCTTC. Its translation is CASHMLDEQFF.

The V and J genes are TRBV6-5 and TRBJ2-3, with 9 bases that match TRBD2. This CDR3 spans 13 amino acids. J gave up 4 bases and V 4 bases, and 0 bases lay outside the gene matches. The germline V gene has CDR1 MNHEY and CDR2 SVGAGI. CDR3 bases: TGTGCCAGCAGTTGGACTAGCGCAGATACGCAGTATTTT. Protein sequence: CASSWTSADTQYF.

This sequence joins TRBV5-4 and TRBJ2-1; possible D gene TRBD1, 6 bases. The CDR3 extends over 15 amino acids. V dropped 0 bases and J dropped 8 bases, with 15 bases sitting between them. Germline V CDR1 and CDR2: SGHNT, YYREEE (reference sequence). The CDR3 sequence: CASSLAKQGWDEQFF. In DNA form, the CDR3 reads TGTGCCAGCAGCTTGGCTAAACAGGGATGGGATGAGCAGTTCTTC.

The rearrangement joins TRBV29-1 to TRBJ2-1, with D perhaps matching TRBD2 (5 bases). This CDR3 region has 11 residues. Germline-derived CDR1 and CDR2 are SQVTM and ANQGSEA. V shed 3 bases and J shed 5 bases, with 5 bases lying between them. The CDR3 sequence: CSVDGDNEQFF. The CDR3 DNA is TGCAGCGTTGACGGGGACAATGAGCAGTTCTTC.

J is TRBJ2-3 and V is TRBV28; unclear D gene. V dropped 5 bases and J dropped 0 bases, with 9 bases sitting between them. Germline V gives CDR1 MDHEN, CDR2 SYDVKM. This CDR3 spans 14 amino acids. The CDR3: CASSTSFSTDTQYF. In DNA form, the CDR3 reads TGTGCCAGCAGTACCAGCTTTAGCACAGATACGCAGTATTTT.

The chain is built from TRBV5-4 and TRBJ2-1, with TRBD2 as a possible D gene (5 bases). Trimming left V 1 base short and J 9 bases short, with 14 bases between. Germline CDR1 SGHNT, CDR2 YYREEE (reference sequence). The CDR3 covers 14 residues. In DNA, the CDR3 is TGTGCCAGCAGCTTGCGGGGATTTATGGGTGAGCAGTTCTTC. Amino acids: CASSLRGFMGEQFF. Looking up the rest from reference TRBV5-4 and TRBJ2-1 gives the full variable domain: ETGVTQSPTHLIKTRGQQVTLRCSSQSGHNTVSWYQQALGQGPQFIFQYYREEENGRGNFPPRFSGLQFPNYSSELNVNALELDDSALYLCASSLRGFMGEQFFGPGTRLTVL.

The V and J genes are TRBV4-1 and TRBJ2-1; 15 bases line up with TRBD2. Germline lookup yields CDR1 MGHRA and CDR2 YSYEKL. The CDR3 consists of 20 residues. The J segment lost 7 bases and the V segment lost 1 base, leaving 14 bases of the junction unmatched. CDR3 sequence: CASSQVWTSGRALRLNEQFF. The CDR3 DNA sequence: TGCGCCAGCAGCCAAGTATGGACTAGCGGGAGGGCCCTAAGATTGAATGAGCAGTTCTTC.

CDR3: CASSLSPRVWEQYF. The CDR3, as DNA: TGTGCCAGCAGCTTATCACCCCGGGTGTGGGAGCAGTACTTC. V usage is TRBV13 and J usage is TRBJ2-7; D gene unclear. CDR3 length equals 14 residues. Looked up from germline, CDR1 is PRHDT and CDR2 is FYEKMQ (reference sequence). With 2 bases removed from V and 7 bases from J, the gap between germline ends came to 15 bases.

This clonotype showed up just once. The chain combines TRBV6-2 or TRBV6-3 with TRBJ2-5, with a possible D match to TRBD2 (6 bases). The germline gives CDR1 MNHEY, CDR2 SVGEGT. V gave up 6 bases and J gave up 2 bases, with 13 bases separating them. The length of the CDR3 is 14 residues. The CDR3: CASRPGTAQETQYF. The CDR3 nucleotides are TGTGCCAGCAGACCTGGGACTGCTCAAGAGACCCAGTACTTC.

The chain has TRBV5-6 and TRBJ2-7, with TRBD2 matching over 16 bases. Germline loops: CDR1 SGHDT, CDR2 YYEEEE. The CDR3 length is 16 residues. After removal of 6 bases from V and 2 bases from J, the junction contained 5 bases not matched to a gene. CDR3 coding DNA: TGTGCCAGCACCGAGGGACTAGCGGGAGGGCCCTACGAGCAGTACTTC. Amino acid sequence: CASTEGLAGGPYEQYF.